One and the same sample provided the 25 T cell receptor beta chains below, sequenced in a study of blood T cell repertoires in COVID-19 (dated by TCRdb to between 2020 and 2021). The library was produced with the immunoSEQ multiplex PCR assay. TCRdb took this table from immuneACCESS and kept in-frame rearrangements with V and J called. Such tables lack part of the clones; where checked against another copy, unresolved V genes explain under half of the gap, and the rest is unexplained. Present in this sample are 350,000 to 400,000 clones, 75% to 90% of which were seen just once. Jointly, the top ten make up about 1% of the sample. Sequenced sample: PBMCs or T cells enriched from blood (not recorded which). The source is a man aged 18 to 29 who had recovered from COVID-19.

This clone is a singleton in its sample. V is TRBV7-3 and J is TRBJ2-2; a possible D gene is TRBD2 (7 bases). The V end was cut by 0 bases, the J end by 5 bases, with 13 bases between. This CDR3 region has 16 residues. Germline values: CDR1 SGHTA, CDR2 FQGTGA. In DNA form, the CDR3 reads TGTGCCAGCAGCTTAACTGCGGGGGCCTCGACCGGGGAGCTGTTTTTT. Translating gives CASSLTAGASTGELFF.

The V and J genes are TRBV28 and TRBJ2-5; tentatively, D is TRBD2 (7 bases). Trimming stripped 5 bases from V and 5 bases from J, with 12 bases between. The CDR3 is 13 amino acids. Per germline, CDR1 MDHEN and CDR2 SYDVKM. The CDR3 nucleotides are TGTGCCAGCAGTGGGGGGGCCCTGGAGACCCAGTACTTC. Its translation: CASSGGALETQYF.

The J gene is TRBJ2-3, the V gene TRBV5-1, with D possibly being TRBD2 (5 bases). This CDR3 is built from 13 residues. Trimming removed 3 bases from V and 5 bases from J, with 10 bases in between. Germline CDR1 is SGHRS and CDR2 is YFSETQ. CDR3 sequence: CASSSIGRDTQYF. CDR3 nucleotide sequence: TGCGCCAGCAGCTCGATAGGGAGAGATACGCAGTATTTT.

J is TRBJ2-3 and V is TRBV5-1; no firm D call. The CDR3 sequence is 14 residues long. The germline V gene has CDR1 SGHRS and CDR2 YFSETQ. V was cut by 1 base and J by 0 bases, with 6 bases left in between. The CDR3 here is CASSLSTSTDTQYF. The CDR3 coding sequence is TGCGCCAGCAGCTTGTCCACTAGCACAGATACGCAGTATTTT.

The CDR3 region is CASSEQGALEQYF. The CDR3 nucleotides read TGTGCCAGTAGCGAACAGGGAGCCCTCGAGCAGTACTTC. The rearrangement links TRBV19 to TRBJ2-7; tentatively, D is TRBD1 (6 bases). Germline V lookup: CDR1 LNHDA, CDR2 SQIVND (reference sequence). The CDR3 contains 13 residues. V lost 6 bases to trimming and J lost 6 bases, with 15 bases between them.

This clone has only one observation. The V and J genes are TRBV7-9 and TRBJ2-2; 8 bases are a match to TRBD2. This CDR3 is 17 amino acids long. Germline V gene sequence: CDR1 SEHNR, CDR2 FQNEAQ (reference sequence). Trimming removed 5 bases from V and 0 bases from J; junction bases left unmatched: 8. This chain's CDR3 is CASSPPRGGPNTGELFF. CDR3 nucleotides: TGTGCCAGCAGCCCTCCCCGGGGGGGGCCGAACACCGGGGAGCTGTTTTTT.

The V gene is TRBV20-1, the J gene TRBJ1-1; D is undetermined. This CDR3 is 11 amino acids long. Germline V gives CDR1 DFQATT, CDR2 SNEGSKA (reference sequence). The CDR3 region is CSLGRPAEAFF. CDR3 sequence (DNA): TGCAGCCTAGGTAGGCCAGCCGAAGCTTTCTTT.

V gene TRBV6-5 combines with J gene TRBJ1-6, with D uncertain. CDR1 is MNHEY, CDR2 SVGAGI, per germline. The CDR3 has 15 residues. V was cut by 7 bases and J by 0 bases, with 10 bases left in between. CDR3 loop: CASTERSSYNSPLHF. DNA of the CDR3: TGTGCCAGCACCGAGAGAAGCTCCTATAATTCACCCCTCCACTTT.

The V and J genes are TRBV6-2 or TRBV6-3 and TRBJ1-2; the match to TRBD1 covers 8 bases. V was pared by 2 bases and J by 4 bases, with 9 bases of the junction left unmatched. The CDR3 covers 16 residues. Germline V gene data show CDR1 as MNHEY and CDR2 as SVGEGT. This CDR3 is CASSYPAGQGAYGYTF. CDR3 bases: TGTGCCAGCAGTTACCCGGCCGGACAGGGTGCCTATGGCTACACCTTC.

This chain joins TRBV2 and TRBJ2-7; 8 nucleotides agree with TRBD2. Germline assignment: CDR1 SNHLY and CDR2 FYNNEI. CDR3 length: 12 residues. J lost 2 bases, V lost 7 bases, and 1 base had no gene match. The CDR3 DNA reads as TGTGCCAGCAAGCGGGAGCCCTACGAGCAGTACTTC. This encodes CASKREPYEQYF.

CDR3 DNA sequence: TGTGCCTGGAGTGCTTTAAGGGGTAGCAATCAGCCCCAGCATTTT. Translated, it gives CAWSALRGSNQPQHF. The chain recombines TRBV30 with TRBJ1-5; D might be TRBD1 (5 bases). Germline V gives CDR1 GTSNPN, CDR2 SVGIG (reference sequence). The V end lost 1 base, the J end lost 0 bases, and 10 bases lay between the germline ends. This CDR3 has 15 amino acids.

The chain couples TRBV28 to TRBJ2-7; 10 bases are a match to TRBD2. There are 15 residues in the CDR3. V lost 5 bases to trimming and J lost 0 bases; unmatched junction nucleotides: 4. Per the germline V gene, CDR1 is MDHEN and CDR2 is SYDVKM. The CDR3 nucleotides read TGTGCCAGCAGTCGTCCTAGCGGGAGCTCCTACGAGCAGTACTTC. Protein: CASSRPSGSSYEQYF.

The V gene is TRBV29-1, the J gene TRBJ1-5; D remains ambiguous. Germline loops: CDR1 SQVTM, CDR2 ANQGSEA. This CDR3 spans 12 amino acids. Trimming shortened V by 4 bases and J by 3 bases, and 7 bases separated the two germline ends. The DNA for the CDR3 is TGCAGCGTTGGCGACAACAATCAGCCCCAGCATTTT. Its translation: CSVGDNNQPQHF.

This clone has a single count. This chain joins TRBV7-6 and TRBJ2-7; D not resolved. The CDR3 loop spans 14 amino acids. The V end was cut by 4 bases, the J end by 0 bases, with 10 bases between. The germline CDR1 and CDR2 sequences are SGHVS and FNYEAQ. The CDR3 sequence is CASSSVPSSYEQYF. The DNA of the CDR3 is TGTGCCAGCAGCTCCGTTCCGAGCTCCTACGAGCAGTACTTC.

This clone occurred a few times. The chain is built from TRBV5-1 and TRBJ2-7; 12 bases align to TRBD2. Germline lookup yields CDR1 SGHRS and CDR2 YFSETQ. With V trimmed by 3 bases and J by 5 bases, 9 bases remained unmatched. This CDR3 region has 16 residues. In DNA, the CDR3 is TGCGCCAGCAGCTCTCAACCTAGCGGGAGGGGGGACGAGCAGTACTTC. Amino acid sequence: CASSSQPSGRGDEQYF.

The chain recombines TRBV27 with TRBJ2-3, with 11 nucleotides matching TRBD2. J lost 3 bases, V lost 5 bases, and 7 bases had no gene match. CDR1 is MNHEY, CDR2 SMNVEV, per germline (reference sequence). The CDR3 runs 16 residues. For the CDR3, the DNA is TGTGCCAGCAGTCAACTAGCGGGAGTTTGGACAGATACGCAGTATTTT. This gives the protein CASSQLAGVWTDTQYF.

This sequence joins TRBV7-2 and TRBJ1-5; 8 positions match TRBD1. This CDR3 comprises 14 residues. V shed 6 bases and J 6 bases; nucleotides not matched to a gene: 7. CDR1 is SGHTA and CDR2 is FQGNSA in the germline V gene. The CDR3 DNA sequence: TGTGCCAGCAGTTTACCAGGGGGCACTCAGCCCCAGCATTTT. Protein sequence: CASSLPGGTQPQHF.

The chain combines TRBV6-5 with TRBJ1-1, with 11 bases matching TRBD1. After removal of 4 bases from V and 6 bases from J, the junction contained 7 bases not matched to a gene. This CDR3 comprises 15 residues. Per germline, CDR1 MNHEY and CDR2 SVGAGI. CDR3 nucleotide sequence: TGTGCCAGCAGTTGGACAGGGGGCCCATCCTCTGAAGCTTTCTTT. This encodes CASSWTGGPSSEAFF.

The chain combines TRBV29-1 with TRBJ2-3, with D tentatively TRBD2 (6 bases). CDR3 length: 15 amino acids. The germline V gene has CDR1 SQVTM and CDR2 ANQGSEA. The V gene lost 1 base and the J gene lost 4 bases, with 15 bases spanning the gap. The CDR3 spells CSVEGDGGRPDTQYF. In DNA, the CDR3 is TGCAGCGTTGAAGGGGACGGGGGTAGGCCAGATACGCAGTATTTT.

CDR3 coding DNA: TGTGCCAGCAGCGCCTACAGGGTAAACACTGAAGCTTTCTTT. Encoded protein: CASSAYRVNTEAFF. This chain joins TRBV7-8 and TRBJ1-1, with a possible D match to TRBD1 (6 bases). This CDR3 spans 14 amino acids. Trimming removed 5 bases at V and 2 bases at J, with 12 bases between. Germline CDR1 and CDR2: SGHVS and FQNEAQ.

This chain links TRBV5-4 with TRBJ2-2, with D possibly TRBD1 on 6 matching bases. The V and J ends lost 4 bases and 5 bases respectively, with 9 bases between them. This CDR3 has 13 amino acids. Germline lookup yields CDR1 SGHNT and CDR2 YYREEE (reference sequence). Here the CDR3 DNA reads TGTGCCAGCAGCCGTACAGGGACCGGGGAGCTGTTTTTT. Its translation: CASSRTGTGELFF.

CDR3 nucleotides: TGCGCCAGCAGCTTCGGGGGGCCTAACACCGGGGAGCTGTTTTTT. Translation: CASSFGGPNTGELFF. The chain combines TRBV5-1 with TRBJ2-2, with D perhaps TRBD2 (7 bases). CDR3 size: 15 residues. Between the trimmed V and J ends, which lost 2 bases and 2 bases, there was a span of 10 bases. CDR1 is SGHRS, CDR2 YFSETQ, per germline.

The J gene is TRBJ1-6, the V gene TRBV5-1, with 9 bases aligning to TRBD1. J lost 10 bases, V lost 2 bases, and 7 bases had no gene match. Per the germline V gene, CDR1 is SGHRS and CDR2 is YFSETQ. The CDR3 is 15 residues long. The CDR3: CASSLGTGPGSPLHF. The CDR3 DNA reads as TGCGCCAGCAGCTTAGGGACAGGGCCGGGGTCACCCCTCCACTTT.

J is TRBJ2-1 and V is TRBV3-1 (or the pseudogene TRBV3-2); a weak D match, TRBD2 (5 bases). This CDR3 spans 15 amino acids. The V end was cut by 0 bases, the J end by 4 bases, with 10 bases between. The germline gives CDR1 LGHDT, CDR2 YNNKEL (reference sequence). The CDR3 DNA reads as TGTGCCAGCAGCCAAGAATCCGGGGAATACAATGAGCAGTTCTTC. It yields the protein CASSQESGEYNEQFF.

This clone has just a few counts. This chain links TRBV7-9 with TRBJ1-4, with 8 bases identical to TRBD1. The CDR3 loop spans 14 amino acids. The trim removed 5 bases at V and 8 bases at J, leaving 7 bases unmatched. CDR1 is SEHNR, CDR2 FQNEAQ, per germline (reference sequence). Here the CDR3 DNA reads TGTGCCAGCAGCCCCCAAGGGACAGGCGAAAAACTGTTTTTT. Encoded protein: CASSPQGTGEKLFF.